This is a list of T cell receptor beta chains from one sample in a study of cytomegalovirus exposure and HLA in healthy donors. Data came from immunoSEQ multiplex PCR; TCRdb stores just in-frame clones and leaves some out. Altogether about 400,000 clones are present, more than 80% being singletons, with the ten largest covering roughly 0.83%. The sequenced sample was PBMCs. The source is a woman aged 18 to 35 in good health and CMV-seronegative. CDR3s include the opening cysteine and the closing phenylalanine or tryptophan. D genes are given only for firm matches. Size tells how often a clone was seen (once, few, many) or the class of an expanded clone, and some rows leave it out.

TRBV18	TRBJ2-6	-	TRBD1	TGTGCCAGCTCACCACATTCCTTACAGGGGGGATCTGGGGCCAACGTCCTGACTTTC	CASSPHSLQGGSGANVLTF
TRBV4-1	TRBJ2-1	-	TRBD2	TGCGCCAGCAGCCGGGTGCTAGCGGGGGTCTCGAGCTCCTACAATGAGCAGTTCTTC	CASSRVLAGVSSSYNEQFF
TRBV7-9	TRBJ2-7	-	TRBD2	TGTGCCAGCAGCCCTACTAGCGGGAGTGTGTACGAGCAGTACTTC	CASSPTSGSVYEQYF
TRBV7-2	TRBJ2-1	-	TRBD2	TGTGCCAGCAGCCCCGAGACTAGCCTCTTTTTCGATGAGCAGTTCTTC	CASSPETSLFFDEQFF
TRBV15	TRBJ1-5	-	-	TGTGCCACCAGCAGGGCGGGGGGGAGCAATCAGCCCCAGCATTTT	CATSRAGGSNQPQHF
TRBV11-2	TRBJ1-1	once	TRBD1	TGTGCCAGCAGCGTCGGGACAGGGCGGACTGAAGCTTTCTTT	CASSVGTGRTEAFF
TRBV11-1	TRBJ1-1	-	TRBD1	TGTGCCAGCAGCATCGAGCGGGGACAGGGGGCTTTCTTT	CASSIERGQGAFF
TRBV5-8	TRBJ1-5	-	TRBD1	TGTGCCAGCAGCCCGCTCCTGGGACAGGGGGGGGTAGGCCAGCCCCAGCATTTT	CASSPLLGQGGVGQPQHF
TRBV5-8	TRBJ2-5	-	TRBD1	TGTGCCAGCAGCCCAGACAGGGCCCGGGAGACCCAGTACTTC	CASSPDRARETQYF
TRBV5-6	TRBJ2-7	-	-	TGTGCCAGCAGCTTACCGTACTTGGACGAGCAGTACTTC	CASSLPYLDEQYF
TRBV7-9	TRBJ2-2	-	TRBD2	TGTGCCAGCAGCCATCGGACTAGTCACACCGGGGAGCTGTTTTTT	CASSHRTSHTGELFF
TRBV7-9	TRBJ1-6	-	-	TGTGCCAGCAGCTTAGGAACAGGGAGAGATAATTCACCCCTCCACTTT	CASSLGTGRDNSPLHF
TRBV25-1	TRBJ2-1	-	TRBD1	TGTGCCAGCAGTGGACAGGGGCGGGAGCAGTTCTTC	CASSGQGREQFF
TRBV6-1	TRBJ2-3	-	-	TGTGCCAGCAGTGAAGGGGTAGCGAGACCTAGCACAGATACGCAGTATTTT	CASSEGVARPSTDTQYF
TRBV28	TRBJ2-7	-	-	TGTGCCAGCAGTTTGCCCCAACAGGGATCGGGCTACGAGCAGTACTTC	CASSLPQQGSGYEQYF
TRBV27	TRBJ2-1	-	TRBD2	TGTGCCAGCAGCCTAGGGACGGGGGGAAGCTCCTACAATGAGCAGTTCTTC	CASSLGTGGSSYNEQFF
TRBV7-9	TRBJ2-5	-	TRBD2	TGTGCCAGCAGGGGCGGGGGGGCCGAAGGAGAGACCCAGTACTTC	CASRGGGAEGETQYF
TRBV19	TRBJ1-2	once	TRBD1	TGTGCCAGTAGCAACTCCCCTGGGACAGGGTTCCTAGGCTATGGCTACACCTTC	CASSNSPGTGFLGYGYTF
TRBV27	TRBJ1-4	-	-	TGTGCCAGCAGTACCAGGGAGGGTTTCGCTGAAAAACTGTTTTTT	CASSTREGFAEKLFF
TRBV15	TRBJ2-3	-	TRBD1	TGTGCCACCAGCAGAGGACGAGGGGACAGAACGCAGTATTTT	CATSRGRGDRTQYF
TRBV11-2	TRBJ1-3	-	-	TGTGCCAGCAGCCCCCTCCGTAGGGGTCCTGCTGGTGGAAACACCATATATTTT	CASSPLRRGPAGGNTIYF
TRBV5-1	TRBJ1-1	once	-	TGCGCCAGCAGCTTGACCGGGAACACTGAAGCTTTCTTT	CASSLTGNTEAFF
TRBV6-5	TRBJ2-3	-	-	TGTGCCAGCAGTTCCCCGAGGGGGTATACAGATACGCAGTATTTT	CASSSPRGYTDTQYF
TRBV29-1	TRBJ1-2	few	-	TGCAGCGTTGCGGACTATGGCTACACCTTC	CSVADYGYTF
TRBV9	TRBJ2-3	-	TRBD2	TGTGCCAGCAGCGTGGGCGGGGGGGCAAGCAGCACAGATACGCAGTATTTT	CASSVGGGASSTDTQYF
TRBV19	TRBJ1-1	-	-	TGTGCCACTCACACTTTGGGGGGGCCGAATGAAGCTTTCTTT	CATHTLGGPNEAFF
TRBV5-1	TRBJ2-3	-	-	TGCGCCAGCAGCTTGGCTCGGTTCCATACGCAGTATTTT	CASSLARFHTQYF
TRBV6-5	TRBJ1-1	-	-	TGTGCCAGCAGTTACTCAGGACAGACGAACACTGAAGCTTTCTTT	CASSYSGQTNTEAFF